This T cell receptor beta chain was recorded in a study of blood T cell repertoires in COVID-19. Repertoires were generated with immunoSEQ multiplex PCR, while TCRdb's copy carries only in-frame clones and drops some. Found here are hundreds of thousands of clones, 88% of them singletons; the top ten hold 3%. V dropped 6 bases and J dropped 6; count of bases not matched to a gene: 10. The CDR3 spans 15 residues. Germline lookup yields CDR1 MDHEN and CDR2 SYDVKM. Recruits, aged about 18 to 100 years, lived in under 25 US areas. Participant reports of clinical history set cohort assignment. Each recovered donor of Cohort 3 presented with two negative PCRs, clearance, or symptom resolution.

This chain links TRBV28 with TRBJ2-2; 7 bases map to TRBD1. The clonotype originates from a woman between 50 and 59 years old who had recovered from COVID-19. The specimen was PBMCs or T cells enriched from blood (not recorded which). The CDR3 spells CASRLRGLVAGELFF. DNA for the CDR3: TGTGCCAGCAGACTAAGGGGGCTAGTTGCCGGGGAGCTGTTTTTT.